Below, 5 T cell receptor beta chains from the same sample are listed, as sequenced in a study of spatial heterogeneity in lung cancer. Time point: sample taken at primary tumor resection. No cell sorting; template was whole RNA from tumor, lung tissue or PBMC. A single record per CDR3 protein comes from TCRdb applying MiXCR to the 5' RACE reads. This table holds about 82,000 distinct CDR3 sequences, 10% to 15% found once. This specimen was PBMCs, taken at surgery. Every receptor here comes from a male donor with early-stage non-small cell lung cancer.

The gene calls are TRBV3-1 and TRBJ2-1; the D is unclear. V lost 5 bases and J 6 bases, leaving 5 bases between the germline ends. The CDR3 has 11 amino acids. From germline, CDR1 is LGHDT and CDR2 YNNKEL (reference sequence). The CDR3 loop is CASSEGNEQFF. Written as DNA, the CDR3 is TGTGCCAGCAGCGAAGGCAATGAGCAGTTCTTC.

The genes are TRBV29-1 and TRBJ2-2; possibly TRBD1 for D (5 bases). The CDR3 consists of 14 residues. V dropped 2 bases and J dropped 3 bases, with 10 bases sitting between them. Germline lookup yields CDR1 SQVTM and CDR2 ANQGSEA. DNA for the CDR3: TGCAGCGTTGAAAAGGGGCCTGACACCGGGGAGCTGTTTTTT. Translated: CSVEKGPDTGELFF.

The chain combines TRBV7-9 with TRBJ2-2; TRBD1 matches 7 bases. The CDR3 is 15 residues long. V lost 5 bases to trimming and J lost 4 bases; unmatched junction nucleotides: 7. CDR1 and CDR2 (germline): SEHNR, FQNEAQ (reference sequence). The CDR3, as DNA: TGTGCCAGCAGCCCGACAGGGCTGACCACCGGGGAGCTGTTTTTT. It codes for CASSPTGLTTGELFF.

The chain recombines TRBV3-1 with TRBJ2-5; D not resolved. CDR3 length: 13 amino acids. Germline CDR1 and CDR2: LGHDT and YNNKEL (reference sequence). The V end lost 6 bases, the J end lost 2 bases, and 10 bases lay between the germline ends. CDR3 region: CASSVGPQETQYF. The CDR3 nucleotides are TGTGCCAGCAGTGTCGGACCACAAGAGACCCAGTACTTC.

This clonotype was found a few times. This rearrangement joins TRBV19 to TRBJ2-2; TRBD1 agrees at 10 bases. Germline CDR1 and CDR2: LNHDA and SQIVND (reference sequence). This CDR3 spans 17 amino acids. With V trimmed by 7 bases and J by 0 bases, 8 bases remained unmatched. The CDR3 DNA is TGTGCCAGTACTAACCGGGACAGGGGCTCGAACACCGGGGAGCTGTTTTTT. Its translation: CASTNRDRGSNTGELFF.